Given below is one T cell receptor (beta chain) in context. Its antigen is unknown. PCR was performed a second time for about 7 to 12 cycles using a sample-barcoded 5' primer and a J-beta primer mix. MiXCR was run by TCRdb on the 5' RACE reads, yielding one entry per CDR3 protein. Here the sample spans about 650,000 distinct CDR3 sequences, 52% being singletons. Healthy Caucasian individuals from Russia aged about 6 to 90 were enrolled as donors. The data belong to a study of blood T cells in healthy people across ages. Notes on the study in general: Getting older went along with TCR beta diversity per million T cells dropping roughly linearly. PBMCs were not sorted, which prevented a conclusive comparison of naive versus antigen-experienced cells. Both naive CD4+ cell counts and diversity were greater in long-lived donors than in aged donors.

Deletions cut 3 bases from V and 2 bases from J, with 16 bases between. This CDR3 has 15 amino acids. Germline CDR1 reads DFQATT; CDR2 reads SNEGSKA (reference sequence). V usage is TRBV20-1 and J usage is TRBJ1-2; possible D gene TRBD1, 5 bases. The receptor comes from a woman of 80 years or more in good health. The sample was blood. The CDR3 region has the DNA TGCAGTGCTAGCCTAAGGTCAGGGAAAAACTATGGCTACACCTTC. It encodes CSASLRSGKNYGYTF.